This record concerns one TCR beta chain sequence. Trimming removed 4 bases at V and 2 bases at J, with 3 bases between. Germline V gives CDR1 LNHDA, CDR2 SQIVND (reference sequence). CDR3 length equals 13 residues. Only in-frame clones appear in the TCRdb table, and some are missing; sequencing was by immunoSEQ multiplex PCR. The sample has roughly 100,000 clones; roughly 89% are singletons. The data are from a study of blood T cell repertoires in COVID-19. As for the study in general: Italy, Spain and the United States were the sources of the convalescent and acute COVID-19 samples. PBMCs, B-cell-depleted T cells, or T cells were the source of the cDNA or gDNA that made up the material.

The chain links TRBV19 to TRBJ2-6; D is ambiguous. The sequence was collected from a woman in her 70s with acute or convalescent COVID-19. What was sequenced was peripheral blood. The CDR3 DNA follows: TGTGCCAGTAGTAGAGCTGGGGCCAACGTCCTGACTTTC. Its translation is CASSRAGANVLTF.